The 14 T cell receptor beta chains below come from one sample, sequenced in a study of blood T cell repertoires in COVID-19. Profiled with immunoSEQ multiplex PCR; TCRdb holds only in-frame clones, not every one. The sample shows about 360,000 clones, roughly 86% of them seen only once. The source material was PBMCs or T cells enriched from blood (not recorded which). These receptors came from a man aged 25-45 years who had recovered from COVID-19.

V and J are TRBV5-1 and TRBJ1-6; 8 bases line up with TRBD1. Germline CDR1 reads SGHRS; CDR2 reads YFSETQ. Trimming took 6 bases from V and 9 from J; bases not matched to a gene: 8. The length of the CDR3 is 14 residues. CDR3 nucleotides: TGCGCCAGCACCACCGGGACAGGTTCTTCACCCCTCCACTTT. It yields the protein CASTTGTGSSPLHF.

This chain joins TRBV4-3 and TRBJ1-6, with D maybe TRBD1 (5 bases). This CDR3 is 14 amino acids long. V was clipped by 0 bases and J by 11 bases, with 11 bases between them. Per germline, CDR1 LGHNA and CDR2 YSLEER. The CDR3 sequence is CASSQDRGRTPLHF. CDR3 bases: TGCGCCAGCAGCCAAGATCGGGGGAGGACACCCCTCCACTTT.

The chain carries TRBV5-1 and TRBJ2-7, with 11 nucleotides matching TRBD1. This CDR3 is 15 amino acids long. Trimming removed 4 bases from V and 0 bases from J; junction bases left unmatched: 3. CDR1 SGHRS and CDR2 YFSETQ come from the germline V gene. The CDR3 DNA reads as TGCGCCAGCAGCACCGGGACAGGGGGCTCCTACGAGCAGTACTTC. Translation gives CASSTGTGGSYEQYF.

This chain connects TRBV6-5 to TRBJ1-1, with 9 bases lining up with TRBD1. The CDR3 covers 13 residues. Germline-derived CDR1 and CDR2 are MNHEY and SVGAGI. Unmatched junction bases numbered 9, after V lost 5 bases and J lost 11 bases. The CDR3: CASSPRGTGMAFF. Here the CDR3 DNA reads TGTGCCAGCAGTCCCCGTGGGACAGGGATGGCTTTCTTT.

This rearrangement joins TRBV30 to TRBJ2-7, with a weak D call TRBD1 (5 bases). The V and J ends lost 4 bases and 7 bases respectively, with 17 bases between them. CDR1 is GTSNPN, CDR2 SVGIG, per germline (reference sequence). The CDR3 is 13 amino acids. The CDR3 coding sequence is TGTGCCTGGACTTACGTCCAGGGTCGGGAGCAGTACTTC. Protein: CAWTYVQGREQYF.

The CDR3 coding sequence is TGTGCCAGCAGCACACCCCTGAGCGGGAGCACAGATACGCAGTATTTT. This translates into CASSTPLSGSTDTQYF. J is TRBJ2-3 and V is TRBV7-2; a possible D gene is TRBD2 (6 bases). This CDR3 is 16 amino acids long. V lost 5 bases and J 0 bases, leaving 15 bases between the germline ends. Germline values: CDR1 SGHTA, CDR2 FQGNSA.

J is TRBJ1-3 and V is TRBV6-1; D perhaps matches TRBD1 (5 bases). V lost 4 bases, J lost 3 bases, and 19 bases lay in between. CDR1 is MNHNS, CDR2 SASEGT, per germline. The CDR3 is 17 residues long. This CDR3 is CASSGGVGSRDGNTIYF. Here the CDR3 DNA reads TGTGCCAGCAGTGGGGGGGTTGGCTCGCGAGATGGAAACACCATATATTTT.

The chain couples TRBV3-1 (or the pseudogene TRBV3-2) to TRBJ1-2; 9 bases are shared with TRBD1. CDR1 and CDR2 from the germline V gene are LGHDT and YNNKEL (reference sequence). This CDR3 has 16 residues. V lost 4 bases and J lost 7; bases outside the gene matches: 13. As DNA, the CDR3 is TGTGCCAGCAGCCCCGGGACAGGGAGCAGAGGTGGTGGCTACACCTTC. Encoded protein: CASSPGTGSRGGGYTF.

This clone was observed once. The chain couples TRBV27 to TRBJ1-1, with 9 bases lining up with TRBD1. From germline, CDR1 is MNHEY and CDR2 SMNVEV (reference sequence). After removal of 4 bases from V and 4 bases from J, the junction contained 7 bases not matched to a gene. This CDR3 comprises 15 residues. The CDR3 DNA sequence: TGTGCCAGCAGTTCCCGGGACAGGGTTGGCACTGAAGCTTTCTTT. Protein: CASSSRDRVGTEAFF.

This chain links TRBV4-1 with TRBJ1-6; D might be TRBD1 (6 bases). Germline V CDR1 and CDR2: MGHRA, YSYEKL. The CDR3 is 16 amino acids. V shed 2 bases and J shed 4 bases, with 12 bases lying between them. The CDR3 DNA sequence: TGCGCCAGCAGCCAAAGGACAGCGATTTATAATTCACCCCTCCACTTT. Encoded protein: CASSQRTAIYNSPLHF.

The V call is TRBV11-2, the J call TRBJ2-2; TRBD1 matches at 10 bases. Looked up from germline, CDR1 is SGHAT and CDR2 is FQNNGV. The CDR3 totals 16 residues. The CDR3 sequence: CVARTDRGPYTGELFF. The CDR3 bases are TGTGTCGCGAGAACCGACAGGGGGCCGTACACCGGGGAGCTGTTTTTT. Together with reference TRBV11-2 and TRBJ2-2, the CDR3 gives the full variable domain: EAGVAQSPRYKIIEKRQSVAFWCNPISGHATLYWYQQILGQGPKLLIQFQNNGVVDDSQLPKDRFSAERLKGVDSTLKIQPAKLEDSAVYLCVARTDRGPYTGELFFGEGSRLTVL.

Only a few counts were recorded for this clone. This chain connects TRBV10-1 to TRBJ2-5, with TRBD1 matching over 7 bases. The length of the CDR3 is 13 residues. V lost 6 bases to trimming and J lost 7 bases; unmatched junction nucleotides: 8. Germline V lookup: CDR1 WNHNN, CDR2 SYGVQD (reference sequence). DNA of the CDR3: TGCGCCAGCAGCGCGGACAGGTCAGGGACCCAGTACTTC. Its translation: CASSADRSGTQYF.

V is TRBV6-2 or TRBV6-3 and J is TRBJ1-5; D might be TRBD1 (6 bases). The CDR3 is made up of 19 amino acids. In germline, CDR1 is MNHEY, CDR2 SVGEGT. Trimming took off 2 bases at V and 2 bases at J, with 22 bases between the two ends. CDR3 protein: CASSYLRAVQGLGNQPQHF. DNA for the CDR3: TGTGCCAGCAGTTACCTCCGAGCCGTACAGGGATTGGGCAATCAGCCCCAGCATTTT.

J is TRBJ2-3 and V is TRBV2; TRBD2 is a possible D gene (6 bases). V was trimmed by 7 bases and J by 0 bases, leaving 14 bases between them. Per the germline V gene, CDR1 is SNHLY and CDR2 is FYNNEI. The CDR3 loop spans 15 amino acids. The CDR3 region has the DNA TGTGCCAGCATCTACGGGGGTGTCAGCACAGATACGCAGTATTTT. It yields the protein CASIYGGVSTDTQYF.